The present T cell receptor (beta chain) was sequenced within a study of response to subunit inactivated influenza vaccine listed by TCRdb under 2018. In terms of the full investigation: Deep quantitative T cell receptor repertoire profiling was used in the study to track responses to a trivalent subunit inactivated influenza vaccine.

Notes on this clonotype: There is no known antigen for this receptor. Base qualities are not provided; no much larger clone lies one nucleotide away.

The method behind the library was RT-PCR. Instrument used: Illumina HiSeq 2500. Clones were called with MiXCR by TCRdb after fastp trimmed the public reads at Q25, and only in-frame beta chains were retained. Records with the same CDR3 protein are collapsed into one entry carrying the most frequent genes and DNA. The sample table holds under 750,000 distinct CDR3 sequences, of which about 11% were seen once. The ten largest clones capture roughly a tenth of the sample. V has 4 bases trimmed and J has 10 bases trimmed; junction bases matching no gene number 4. The germline V gene provides CDR1 SGHRS and CDR2 YFSETQ. Inclusive of the bounding cysteine and phenylalanine, the CDR3 is 13 residues long. The kept DNA is CDR3 alone, 39 bases in frame from the first base. What the authors observed across the whole study: The authors proposed that each seasonal influenza vaccination may bring in only a limited number of new T cells.

The material sequenced was PBMCs from blood, taken on the day of vaccination. The receptor was derived from a man aged 45 to 65 who received an inactivated influenza vaccine. Donor details come from another sample of the same person, matched by shared clones. The rearranged chain carries TRBV5-1 and TRBJ1-6, and TRBD1 matches 8 of the central bases. CDR3 loop: CASSQTGDSPLHF. The DNA reads as follows: TGCGCCAGCAGCCAGACAGGGGACTCACCCCTCCACTTT.